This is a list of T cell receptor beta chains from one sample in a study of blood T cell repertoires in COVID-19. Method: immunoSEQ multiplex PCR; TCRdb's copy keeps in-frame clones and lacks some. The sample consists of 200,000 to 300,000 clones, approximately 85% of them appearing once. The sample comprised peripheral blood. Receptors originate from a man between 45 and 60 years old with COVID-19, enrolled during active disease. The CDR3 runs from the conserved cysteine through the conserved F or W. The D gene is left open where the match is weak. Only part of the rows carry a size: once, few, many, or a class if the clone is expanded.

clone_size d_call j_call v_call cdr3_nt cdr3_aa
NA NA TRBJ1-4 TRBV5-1 TGCGCCAGCAGCTTCAATCAGGCAGTAACTAATGAAAAACTGTTTTTT CASSFNQAVTNEKLFF
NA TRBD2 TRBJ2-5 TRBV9 TGTGCCAGCAGCCCAGCTCCAACTAGCGGGTTTCAAGAGACCCAGTACTTC CASSPAPTSGFQETQYF
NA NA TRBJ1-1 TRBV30 TGTGCCTGGAGTTATGGGACAAGTATGAACACTGAAGCTTTCTTT CAWSYGTSMNTEAFF
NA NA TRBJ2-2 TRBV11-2 TGTGCCAGCAGCCTCCGCCTCAGGTCGAACACCGGGGAGCTGTTTTTT CASSLRLRSNTGELFF
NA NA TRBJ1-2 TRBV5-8 TGTGCCAGCAGCTTGCTGTCAGACTATGGCTACACCTTC CASSLLSDYGYTF
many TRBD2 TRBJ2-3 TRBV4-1 TGCGCCAGCAGCCAACCGTCCGGGACTAGCGGGGGTTTAGATACGCAGTATTTT CASSQPSGTSGGLDTQYF
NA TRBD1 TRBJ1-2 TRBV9 TGTGCCAGCCAGGACAGGGTAGGTGGCTACACCTTC CASQDRVGGYTF
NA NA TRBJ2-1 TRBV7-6 TGTGCCAGCAGCTTAGTGGGGAGCTCCTACAATGAGCAGTTCTTC CASSLVGSSYNEQFF
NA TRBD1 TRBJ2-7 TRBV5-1 TGCGCCAGCAGCCTATTCGATGACAGGGGGGAGCAGTACTTC CASSLFDDRGEQYF
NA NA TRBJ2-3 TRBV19 TGTGCCAGTAGTCCAGGGTCCCCAAGCACAGATACGCAGTATTTT CASSPGSPSTDTQYF
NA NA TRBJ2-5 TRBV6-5 TGTGCCAGCAGCACACCAAACCGGGGACAAGAGACCCAGTACTTC CASSTPNRGQETQYF
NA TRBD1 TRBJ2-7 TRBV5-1 TGCGCCAGCAGCTTGGGACAGGGATCAACCTACGAGCAGTACTTC CASSLGQGSTYEQYF
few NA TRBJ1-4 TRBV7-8 TGTGCCAGCAGCTCTATTCGGACAGCAACTAATGAAAAACTGTTTTTT CASSSIRTATNEKLFF
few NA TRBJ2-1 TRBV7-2 TGTGCCAGCAGCCGTTCGCAGGGTTCGGTCAATGAGCAGTTCTTC CASSRSQGSVNEQFF
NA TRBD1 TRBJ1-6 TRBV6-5 TGTGCCAGCAGTCGCACCACAGGGGAATATTCACCCCTCCACTTT CASSRTTGEYSPLHF
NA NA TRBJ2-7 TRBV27 TGTGCCAGCACTACGACCGCGGCGGGGCTCTACTTC CASTTTAAGLYF
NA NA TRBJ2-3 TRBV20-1 TGCAGTGCTACCGAGACAGATACGCAGTATTTT CSATETDTQYF
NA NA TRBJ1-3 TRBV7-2 TGTGCCAGCAGCTTTTCTCGGGTCTCTGGAAACACCATATATTTT CASSFSRVSGNTIYF
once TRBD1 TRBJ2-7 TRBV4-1 TGCGCCAGCAGCCCAAACAGGGGTGAGTCCTACGAGCAGTACTTC CASSPNRGESYEQYF
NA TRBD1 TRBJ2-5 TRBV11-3 TGTGCCAGCAGCTCACAGGGGCAAGAGACCCAGTACTTC CASSSQGQETQYF
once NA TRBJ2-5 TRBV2 TGTGCCAGCACCGATCGGGAGACCCAGTACTTC CASTDRETQYF
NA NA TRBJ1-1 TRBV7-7 TGTGCTAGCAGCTTAGGCCAATTCCGGCGACATTTGAACACTGAAGCTTTCTTT CASSLGQFRRHLNTEAFF
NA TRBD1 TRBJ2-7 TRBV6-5 TGTGCCAGCAGAGGGACAGACTCCTACGAGCAGTACTTC CASRGTDSYEQYF
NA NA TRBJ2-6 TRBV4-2 TGTGCCAGCAGCCAAGAGGGGGGTCCTGGGGCCAACGTCCTGACTTTC CASSQEGGPGANVLTF
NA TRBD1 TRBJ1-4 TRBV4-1 TGCGCCAGCAGCCCTCCCCGACAGGGGGCCAGGGAAAAACTGTTTTTT CASSPPRQGAREKLFF
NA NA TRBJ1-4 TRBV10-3 TGTGCCATCAGGCAAGAGGGGGGGGCTGAAAAACTGTTTTTT CAIRQEGGAEKLFF
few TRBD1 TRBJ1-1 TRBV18 TGTGCCAGCTCACCACAGACAGGGGGCACTGAAGCTTTCTTT CASSPQTGGTEAFF
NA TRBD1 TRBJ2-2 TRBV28 TGTGCCAGCAGGGCGCCGACAGGGGGCGCGAACACCGGGGAGCTGTTTTTT CASRAPTGGANTGELFF
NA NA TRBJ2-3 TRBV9 TGTGCCAGCAGCGTAGACGGTCAGGGTTCAGATACGCAGTATTTT CASSVDGQGSDTQYF
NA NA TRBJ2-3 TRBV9 TGTGCCAGCAGCGTAGAAGGGCTAGCGGATACGCAGTATTTT CASSVEGLADTQYF
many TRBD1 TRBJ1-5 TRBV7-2 TGTGCCAGCAGCTTGGGACAGGGAAGAAATCAGCCCCAGCATTTT CASSLGQGRNQPQHF
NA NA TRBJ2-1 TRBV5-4 TGTGCCAGCAGCTTTGATTTCAGCTCCTACAATGAGCAGTTCTTC CASSFDFSSYNEQFF
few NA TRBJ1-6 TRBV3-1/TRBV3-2 TGTGCCAGCAGCCAGGGGGCGGGTTCACCCCTCCACTTT CASSQGAGSPLHF
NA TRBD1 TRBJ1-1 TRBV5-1 TGCGCCAGCAGCTTCGGGACAGGGGAAGAAGCTTTCTTT CASSFGTGEEAFF
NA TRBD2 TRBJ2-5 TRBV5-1 TGCGCCAGCAGACCCATGACTAGCGGGGGACCTAAAGAGACCCAGTACTTC CASRPMTSGGPKETQYF
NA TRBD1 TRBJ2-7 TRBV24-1 TGTGCCACCAGTGGGGACAGGGTTCCCTACGAGCAGTACTTC CATSGDRVPYEQYF
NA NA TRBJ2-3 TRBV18 TGTGCCAGCTCTCAGGGAGATACGCAGTATTTT CASSQGDTQYF
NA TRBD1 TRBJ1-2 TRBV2 TGTGCCAGCAGTAGAAGGGACAGCGACTATGGCTACACCTTC CASSRRDSDYGYTF
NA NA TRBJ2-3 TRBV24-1 TGTGCCACCAGTGATTTGGGCGGGGCAGATACGCAGTATTTT CATSDLGGADTQYF
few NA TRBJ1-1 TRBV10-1 TGCGCCAGCAGTGAATCTAGGAACACTGAAGCTTTCTTT CASSESRNTEAFF
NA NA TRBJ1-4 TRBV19 TGTGCCAGTAGTCCCGGAGTGGCTAATGAAAAACTGTTTTTT CASSPGVANEKLFF
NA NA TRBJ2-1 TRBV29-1 TGCAGCGTTGGGGGGACATTGAGCTCCTACAATGAGCAGTTCTTC CSVGGTLSSYNEQFF
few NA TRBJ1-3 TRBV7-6 TGTGCCAGCAGCTTAGGAGGTTACTCTGGAAACACCATATATTTT CASSLGGYSGNTIYF
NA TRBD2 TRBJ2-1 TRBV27 TGTGCCAGCACCGGCGGGAGTACCTACAATGGGCAGTTCTTC CASTGGSTYNGQFF
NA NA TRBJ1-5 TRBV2 TGTGCCAGCAGTGGGGGACTGTCTAGCAATCAGCCCCAGCATTTT CASSGGLSSNQPQHF
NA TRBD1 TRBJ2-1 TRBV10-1 TGCGCCAGCAGTGAGTTCCCGGGACAGGTCCTCAATGAGCAGTTCTTC CASSEFPGQVLNEQFF
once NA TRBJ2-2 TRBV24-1 TGTGCCACCAGTGATCCGACAGCGCTGAACACCGGGGAGCTGTTTTTT CATSDPTALNTGELFF
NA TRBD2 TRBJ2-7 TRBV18 TGTGCCAGCTCGGCGGGGGGATACGAGCAGTACTTC CASSAGGYEQYF
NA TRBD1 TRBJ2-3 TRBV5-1 TGCGCCAGCAACATACAGGGGATCCCCACAGATACGCAGTATTTT CASNIQGIPTDTQYF
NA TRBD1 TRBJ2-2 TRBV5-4 TGTGCCAGCGGTAAGCCGGGACAGGCCCTCGGGACCGGGGAGCTGTTTTTT CASGKPGQALGTGELFF
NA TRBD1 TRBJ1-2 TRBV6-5 TGTGCCAGCAACCGGGACAGGGACGACTATGGCTACACCTTC CASNRDRDDYGYTF
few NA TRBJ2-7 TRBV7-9 TGTGCCAGCAGCTTTACTAGCTACGAGCAGTACTTC CASSFTSYEQYF
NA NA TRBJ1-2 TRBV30 TGTGCCTGGAGTACCTCGACAGGTTATGGCTACACCTTC CAWSTSTGYGYTF
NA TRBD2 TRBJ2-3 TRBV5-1 TGCGCCAGCAGTCCTAGCGGGGGGACGAGCACAGATACGCAGTATTTT CASSPSGGTSTDTQYF